Reported below is one T cell receptor (beta chain). Its binding antigen is unknown. No much larger clone exists at a distance of one base, and base qualities are not known. In the germline V gene (reference sequence), CDR1 corresponds to MNHEY and CDR2 to SMNVEV. The CDR3 runs 13 amino acids, cysteine and phenylalanine included. CDR3 DNA is the only sequence kept; it has 39 bases, read in frame from the first base. V is cut by 5 bases and J by 7 bases, and the space between the germline ends is 14 bases. The cohort was made up of roughly 670 healthy bone marrow donors. Cohort members were all nominally healthy when sampled, although unrecorded immune exposures were likely present. The donor tested CMV seronegative and was one of the 352 seronegative cohort members. Each donor provided a peripheral blood sample, and peripheral blood mononuclear cells were used for TCR beta sequencing. Genomic DNA extraction from the blood cell samples was performed with the Qiagen DNeasy Blood Extraction Kit.

The method was the immunoSEQ multiplex PCR assay. The multiplex PCR relied on a mix of 60 forward primers for TCR Vbeta segments and 13 reverse primers for TCR Jbeta segments. The CDR3 region of rearranged TCR beta genes was amplified from genomic DNA with a multiplex PCR assay. The amplified TCR beta libraries were sequenced on the Illumina HiSeq System as 87-base-pair reads. The original methods were these. A later analysis counted 75 million to 100 million unique TCR beta chains across the 666 repertoires, and around 9.9 million of these chains were shared by at least two donors. A nearest-neighbor algorithm error-corrected the raw reads and collapsed the reads into unique sequences, merging closely related sequences to remove PCR and sequencing errors. Alignment of CDR3 sequences to IMGT reference sequences was used to assign V, D and J gene segments. For a sequence to be retained, a match of at least six nucleotides to both a V gene segment and a J gene segment was required. A rearrangement was called productive if the CDR3 had no stop codons and remained in frame with V and J, and every other rearrangement was called non-productive. Following IMGT convention, CDR3 was defined as the stretch from the second conserved V-encoded cysteine up to the conserved J-encoded phenylalanine. The earlier analysis of around 640 of the donors excluded sequences that lacked an unambiguous match to a single V gene segment. An earlier analysis of over 450 of the donors classified V segments as functional when productive rearrangements were above 56.7% and as segregating when the standard deviation between donors was above 5%. To diagnose cytomegalovirus status from the catalog of TCR beta chain sequences, a statistical classification framework was built. V and J gene assignment, in a later analysis, came from comparing TCR nucleotide sequences with IMGT/GENE-DB human TR gene sequences. Using the TCRdist pipeline, a later analysis assigned CDR3 sequences along with most-parsimonious VDJ recombination scenarios. In a later analysis, every TCR beta chain was defined by the combination of its CDR3 amino acid sequence and its V-gene family, and reads without a unique V-gene family were dropped. As a way to deal with suspected cross-contamination and a sequencing artifact, a later analysis dropped approximately 590 nucleotide sequences that were highly shared and had low generation probability. In a later analysis, a clonal expansion index was calculated for each public chain from normalized within-repertoire ranks of inferred template counts. Generation probabilities in a later analysis came from a VDJ recombination model fitted to out-of-frame rearrangements, and those results were checked against IGoR. In a later analysis, TCR-TCR, TCR-HLA and TCR-CMV co-occurrence was scored with hypergeometric tests, and a repertoire-size bias correction was applied to TCR pairs. False discovery rates were estimated in a later analysis by permuting HLA or CMV assignments 20 times. In a later analysis, co-occurring TCRs were grouped using DBSCAN, with TCRdist sequence similarity added in when clustering inside HLA-allele-positive subsets. Repertoires with fewer than 30,000 or more than 120,000 public chains were left out of co-occurrence clustering, as were a few repertoires with anomalous nucleotide sharing. As stored in TCRdb, this immuneACCESS dataset retains in-frame rearrangements with V and J assigned. A fraction of the clones does not appear; measured against another copy, unresolved V genes explain less than half of the discrepancy, and the remainder lacks a known reason. V and J calls and clone size come straight from that table; D and trimming were deduced from the DNA. This sample has 150,000 to 200,000 clones in its table, and roughly nine tenths of those were observed once. The top ten clones comprise around 0.99% of the sample.

These data are taken from a study of cytomegalovirus exposure and HLA in healthy donors (dated by TCRdb to the late 2010s). Looking at the study overall: An earlier analysis of approximately 640 of the donors reported 250 to 300 Gb of sequence data and some 100 million unique TCR beta sequences from 190 million or so T cells. The study combined high-throughput TCR immunosequencing, statistical association of individual TCRs with disease status, and machine learning to predict cytomegalovirus infection status. The genetic ancestry cluster associated with self-reported Caucasian donors included 80% to 90% of the roughly 410 genotyped donors. The T cell repertoires of 666 subjects were profiled by immunosequencing and related to cytomegalovirus serostatus. A separate validation cohort of roughly 130 different subjects was used in addition to the 666-subject first cohort. All discovery cohort repertoires had been generated using a single sequencing platform. In the later analysis, no new phenotypic data were used to find candidate immune exposures; instead, reliance was placed on TCR beta sequences and their occurrence across donors. Roughly 5 DR-DQ haplotypes were treated as single units for association and clustering because of strong linkage in the cohort. To decide whether each TCR beta V gene segment behaved as functional or pseudogenic, an earlier analysis of fewer than 750 of the donors relied on high-throughput TCR beta sequencing. The aim of the study was to test whether cataloging public T cell receptors could identify signatures of past pathogen exposure. An early release that covered several hundred HLA-typed donors contained 300 to 350 gigabases of sequencing data and about 93 million unique TCR sequences. A later genetic analysis used genome-wide SNP genotypes for about 65% of the 666 donors, treating that subset as a discovery cohort. Typing coverage varied by locus: about 620-640 donors for A, B, C, DRB1 and DQB1; approximately 500 for DQA1; 606 for DPA1; 450 to 480 for DPB1. Alongside the repertoire data, information on donor age, sex, ethnicity and CMV serostatus was compiled. Among some 400 genotyped donors of the cohort, an average of around 240,000 unique TCR beta nucleotide sequences were sequenced per donor, roughly a sixth of them non-productive. A later analysis re-analyzed previously published TCR beta repertoires from 550 to 700 donors and added high-resolution HLA genotyping to study TCR occurrence patterns. Class I and class II HLA loci were covered by the typing at four-digit resolution.

The research as a whole found: Roughly uniform sequencing depth across donors was assumed in presence/absence analyses, although this assumption may not hold. The earlier analysis of 587 of the donors excluded some 15 rarely observed V segments, including chromosome 9 orphons, because counts were too low. In an earlier analysis of 587 of the donors, most TCR beta V segments were observed in productive rearrangements about 87% or about 30% of the time, broadly matching IMGT annotations. The 87-base-pair reads could not distinguish some IMGT-functional V segments, including TRBV6-2 and TRBV6-3, so those segments were excluded. This cohort had only TCR beta chains sequenced, and the lack of alpha or paired-chain data limited which features could be detected. A further reported finding was that TCR beta sequences accurately predicted the HLA-A and HLA-B alleles for most subjects in the first cohort. Correlated functional status among segregating V segments might be attributable to linkage disequilibrium, but an unknown experimental factor could not be ruled out. When HLA alleles, especially DR and DQ, strongly co-occurred, attributing TCR associations to individual alleles was difficult. In a later analysis, HLA-associated TCR beta chains showed more clonal expansion and lower generation probabilities than non-associated chains that were equally common. Most TCR sequences were seen in very few donors, while some public TCRs were found in many individuals. Compared with the 666-donor mean, donors in an Asian-associated ancestry cluster had fewer N-insertions in productive TCRs, according to a later genetic analysis. In a later analysis, around 17,000 TCR beta sequences were associated with specific HLA alleles at a false discovery rate of 0.05. Several of the top co-occurrence clusters appeared to be linked to parvovirus B19, influenza, CMV and Epstein-Barr virus, according to a later analysis. CMV serostatus was the only immune exposure information available for the cohort. A total of fewer than 200 TCR beta chains were listed by the study as associated with cytomegalovirus. In a later genetic analysis, a missense DCLRE1C variant was associated with V-gene and J-gene trimming of TCR beta chains, and the association was replicated in an independent cohort. Because HLA typing was missing for some donors at each locus, association tests included only the typed subset. A group of highly shared sequence variants was considered likely to be a technical artifact of the sequencing pipeline. The authors suggested that the approach could potentially be extended to other disease states and immunological phenotypes. The classifier was reported to diagnose cytomegalovirus status with high specificity and sensitivity in both the original and validation cohorts. Three of the identified cytomegalovirus-associated TCR beta chains were confirmed in vitro to be specific for cytomegalovirus antigens. A later analysis found that most CMV-associated TCR beta chains appeared HLA-restricted, with HLA associations seemingly driven largely by CMV exposure. A later analysis found that TCR association rates varied across HLA loci, with DRB1 alleles showing the most associated TCRs and HLA-C alleles the fewest.

This TCR was sampled from a boy younger than 10 in good health and CMV-seronegative. The specimen was PBMCs. This sequence uses TRBV27 and TRBJ2-5; tentative D gene TRBD1, with 7 bases matching. The DNA sequence reads TGTGCCAGCAGTCCGCAGGGGGAGGTGACCCAGTACTTC. The encoded protein is CASSPQGEVTQYF.